A selection of T cell receptor beta chains follows, all from one sample in a study of T cells after somatic rescue of genetic block. Clones were read by immunoSEQ multiplex PCR, and TCRdb kept only the in-frame ones, dropping some. The sample consists of tens of thousands of clones, just under 90% of them appearing once. The sequenced material came from peripheral blood mononuclear cells (PBMCs). Receptor source: a woman younger than 30. Each CDR3 is given with its conserved first and last residue. The order of the fields is V gene, CDR3 length, clone size, J gene, D gene, CDR3 DNA, CDR3 protein. D genes are given only for firm matches. Clone size is stated in some rows and not others, as once, few, many or a class when expanded.

>TRBV15|15|-|TRBJ1-1|TRBD1
TGTGCCACCAGCATTGGGACAGGGATTTTCACTGAAGCTTTCTTT
CATSIGTGIFTEAFF
>TRBV5-1|13|-|TRBJ2-1|-
TGCGCCAGCAGCTTGCGCTCTCTGGGTGAGCAGTTCTTC
CASSLRSLGEQFF
>TRBV5-5|17|-|TRBJ1-5|TRBD1
TGTGCCAGCAGCCACACAGGGGCCCTTCTGAGCAATCAGCCCCAGCATTTT
CASSHTGALLSNQPQHF
>TRBV7-6|17|-|TRBJ1-2|TRBD1
TGTGCCAGCAGCCCGCGGGGCAGGGGGCGAGAAGACTATGGCTACACCTTC
CASSPRGRGREDYGYTF
>TRBV9|16|-|TRBJ1-2|-
TGTGCCAGCAGCGTAGAATTCGGTCCGGGGGCGGATGGCTACACCTTC
CASSVEFGPGADGYTF
>TRBV7-8|15|once|TRBJ1-1|TRBD1
TGTGCCAGCAGCTTAGGGGACAGGTTAAGGACTGAAGCTTTCTTT
CASSLGDRLRTEAFF
>TRBV29-1|13|-|TRBJ2-3|TRBD1
TGCAGCGTTGAGACAGGGAGCACAGATACGCAGTATTTT
CSVETGSTDTQYF
>TRBV7-6|13|-|TRBJ2-1|-
TGTGCCAGCAGCCCCAGCTCCTACAATGAGCAGTTCTTC
CASSPSSYNEQFF
>TRBV19|14|-|TRBJ1-5|-
TGTGCCAGTAGTATGGGGGGGTTCGGTCAGCCCCAGCATTTT
CASSMGGFGQPQHF
>TRBV6-1|15|-|TRBJ2-7|TRBD2
TGTGCCAGCAGTGAACAAGGACTAGCGGGAGTCGAGCAGTACTTC
CASSEQGLAGVEQYF
>TRBV7-6|17|once|TRBJ2-3|TRBD2
TGTGCCAGCAGCCTGGGACTAGCGGGAGTATGGACAGATACGCAGTATTTT
CASSLGLAGVWTDTQYF
>TRBV5-1|15|few|TRBJ2-7|TRBD1
TGCGCCAGCAGCCCGGGGGACAGGGGGAGCTACGAGCAGTACTTC
CASSPGDRGSYEQYF
>TRBV6-6|10|-|TRBJ2-1|-
TGTGCCAGCAGTTACAATGAGCAGTTCTTC
CASSYNEQFF
>TRBV6-5|13|few|TRBJ1-6|-
TGTGCCAGCAGTTACTCGTTTAGGTCACCCCTCCACTTT
CASSYSFRSPLHF
>TRBV29-1|15|few|TRBJ2-3|TRBD2
TGCAGCGTTGACGTAGCGGGAGAGGGCACAGATACGCAGTATTTT
CSVDVAGEGTDTQYF
>TRBV11-2|15|-|TRBJ1-5|-
TGTGCCAGCAGCAAAGAAGGGGGGCGGTACCAGCCCCAGCATTTT
CASSKEGGRYQPQHF
>TRBV4-1|16|-|TRBJ2-3|-
TGCGCCAGCAGCCACCCAGGACTGCCACATTTAATCTCGCAGTATTTT
CASSHPGLPHLISQYF
>TRBV9|12|-|TRBJ2-1|-
TGTGCCTCCCAGGCCGGGTACAATGAGCAGTTCTTC
CASQAGYNEQFF
>TRBV7-2|13|-|TRBJ1-5|-
TGTGCCAGCGGCTACAGGGGCAATCAGCCCCAGCATTTT
CASGYRGNQPQHF
>TRBV19|13|-|TRBJ2-7|-
TGTGCCAGTAGTATCGGCCTCTCCTACGAGCAGTACTTC
CASSIGLSYEQYF
>TRBV7-9|16|few|TRBJ1-5|TRBD1
TGTGCCAGCAGCTTAGTGGACAGGGGGCATGTTCAGCCCCAGCATTTT
CASSLVDRGHVQPQHF